This T cell receptor beta chain was sequenced during a study of PD-1 and CTLA-4 blockade in melanoma. V lost 5 bases, J lost 5 bases, and 12 bases lay in between. The CDR3 covers 13 residues. Germline CDR1 LNHNV, CDR2 YYDKDF (reference sequence). Some clones are missing from TCRdb's copy, which holds only in-frame ones; the method was immunoSEQ multiplex PCR. The sample has 20,000 to 25,000 clones; roughly 88% are singletons. The sequence derives from a human donor with melanoma. This chain links TRBV15 with TRBJ2-5, with D perhaps given as TRBD1 or TRBD2 (5 bases each). The specimen comprised CD8+ T cells from peripheral blood, sampled before anti-PD-1 treatment. CDR3 protein: CATSGRGGETQYF. Written as DNA, the CDR3 is TGTGCCACCAGCGGAAGGGGCGGGGAGACCCAGTACTTC.